This T cell receptor (beta chain) was identified during a study of cytomegalovirus exposure and HLA in healthy donors. The CDR3 runs 15 residues. Trimming left V 0 bases short and J 1 base short, with 10 bases between. Germline CDR1 reads LNHNV; CDR2 reads YYDKDF (reference sequence). The method was immunoSEQ multiplex PCR; TCRdb's version includes in-frame clones alone and lacks a portion of them. The sample has about 150,000 clones; approximately 86% are singletons. This clone was found once. Sequences were obtained from PBMCs. The sequence was collected from a human donor in good health. The chain recombines TRBV15 with TRBJ2-7, with unresolved D. CDR3: CATSRDLTVSYEQYF. CDR3 in DNA: TGTGCCACCAGCAGAGATCTGACTGTGTCCTACGAGCAGTACTTC.